What follows describes a single T cell receptor (beta chain). Its cognate antigen is unknown. The sample's time point: newly diagnosed GD, antithyroid drugs for less than 3 months. The TCR library used RNA extracted from PBMCs. This entry belongs to a study of regulatory T cells in long-lasting Graves disease. Study findings and constraints: Persistent cases of Graves' showed reduced TCR diversity relative to newly diagnosed patients. Repertoires from persistent disease leaned toward TRBV28, TRBJ1-2 and TRBJ2-5.

According to the study, TCR beta libraries were built with iRepertoire HTBI primers and CDR3-region Arm-PCR. One entry per CDR3 protein results from TCRdb running MiXCR on the multiplex PCR reads. Counted here are around 480,000 distinct CDR3 sequences, roughly 17% occurring once; the ten biggest clones make up 10% to 15%. V lost 2 bases, J lost 8 bases, and 6 bases stayed unmatched. The CDR3 loop spans 15 amino acids. Germline lookup yields CDR1 MGHRA and CDR2 YSYEKL. These data are also associated with another study on T cells in Graves' hyperthyroidism and ophthalmopathy. That study adds: First-round RT-PCR of the TCR CDR3 relied on the HTBI primer set. Blood also showed most of the thyroid clonotypes that were expanded above 0.001.

The sequence came from a man aged 40-49 years with Graves disease. This sample comprised peripheral blood mononuclear cells (PBMCs), obtained at new diagnosis, from a patient treated with antithyroid drugs. The V and J genes are TRBV4-1 and TRBJ1-4, with 9 bases lining up with TRBD1. The CDR3 is CASSQPQGAREKLFF. The CDR3 DNA reads as TGCGCCAGCAGCCAACCACAGGGGGCGCGAGAAAAACTGTTTTTT.